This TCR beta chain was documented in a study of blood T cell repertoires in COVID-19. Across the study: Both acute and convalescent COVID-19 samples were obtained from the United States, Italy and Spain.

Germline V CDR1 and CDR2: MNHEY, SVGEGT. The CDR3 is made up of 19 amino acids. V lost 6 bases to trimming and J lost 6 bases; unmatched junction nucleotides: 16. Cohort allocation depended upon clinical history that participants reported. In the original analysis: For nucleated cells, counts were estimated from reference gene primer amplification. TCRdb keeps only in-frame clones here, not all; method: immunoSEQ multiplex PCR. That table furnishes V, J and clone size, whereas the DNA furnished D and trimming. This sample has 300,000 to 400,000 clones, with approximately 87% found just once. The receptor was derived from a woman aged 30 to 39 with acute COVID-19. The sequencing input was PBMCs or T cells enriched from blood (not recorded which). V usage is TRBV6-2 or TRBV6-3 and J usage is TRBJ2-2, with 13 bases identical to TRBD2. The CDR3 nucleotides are TGTGCCAGCAGCCACTCGACTAGCGGGGGGACCGGCGGGGCCGGGGAGCTGTTTTTT. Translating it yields CASSHSTSGGTGGAGELFF.